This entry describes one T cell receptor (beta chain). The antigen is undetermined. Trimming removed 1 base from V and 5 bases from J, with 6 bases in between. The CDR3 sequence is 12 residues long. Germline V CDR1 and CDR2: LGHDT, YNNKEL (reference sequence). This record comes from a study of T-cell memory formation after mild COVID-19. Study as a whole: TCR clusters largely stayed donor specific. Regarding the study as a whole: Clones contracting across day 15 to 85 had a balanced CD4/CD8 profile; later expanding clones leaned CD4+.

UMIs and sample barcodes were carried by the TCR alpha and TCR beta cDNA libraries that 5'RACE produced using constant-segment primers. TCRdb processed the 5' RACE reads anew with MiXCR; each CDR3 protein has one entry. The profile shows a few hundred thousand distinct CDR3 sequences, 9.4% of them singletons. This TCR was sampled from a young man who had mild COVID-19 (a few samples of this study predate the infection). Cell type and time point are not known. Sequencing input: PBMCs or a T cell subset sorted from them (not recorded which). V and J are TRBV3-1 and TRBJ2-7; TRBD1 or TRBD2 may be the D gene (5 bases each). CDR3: CASSQGGHEQYV. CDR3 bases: TGTGCCAGCAGCCAAGGGGGACACGAGCAGTACGTC.